The next 28 T cell receptor beta chains were all read from a single sample in a study of tumor-infiltrating lymphocytes in primary liver carcinoma. Total RNA (roughly 550 ng) served as template for TCR beta cDNA synthesis primed by a constant-region primer. What produced the TCR beta libraries was three nested multiplex PCR rounds using slightly modified ARM-PCR. With TRBV1-TRBV30 forward primers and a C-beta reverse primer, the first two PCR rounds were run for around 10 cycles each. One entry per CDR3 protein, called by TCRdb with MiXCR from the multiplex PCR reads. The sample has 95,000 to 150,000 distinct CDR3 sequences, 50% to 80% seen once. Unsorted bulk tissue, about 19-32 mg of it, served as the source for co-extraction of RNA and DNA. The sample consisted of liver tumor tissue from sampling region 3. Subset reported: tumor region T3, left-lateral pole. These TCRs come from a woman in her fifties or sixties with primary liver carcinoma and hepatitis B virus infection.

Worth noting for this clonotype: One end of the junction fails to match germline, which may point to a read error. The chain recombines TRBV11-2 with TRBJ2-5; tentative D call: TRBD2 (6 bases). Per the germline V gene, CDR1 is SGHAT and CDR2 is FQNNGV. The CDR3 length is 20 residues. Here the CDR3 reads CASILDPGPPGAGPQETLYF. CDR3 nucleotides: TGTGCCAGCATCTTAGACCCCGGCCCCCCCGGGGCGGGGCCACAAGAGACCCTGTACTTC.

Note on this clonotype: Compared with germline, one end of the junction differs, possibly owing to a read error. This chain connects TRBV5-5 to TRBJ2-3; 7 nucleotides line up with TRBD1. Germline CDR1 is SGHKS and CDR2 is YYEKEE (reference sequence). CDR3 length: 15 amino acids. Here the CDR3 reads CVSIWTGVYTDTQYF. DNA of the CDR3: TGTGTCAGCATCTGGACAGGAGTTTACACAGATACGCAGTATTTT. Full variable domain (missing parts from reference TRBV5-5 and TRBJ2-3): DAGVTQSPTHLIKTRGQQVTLRCSPISGHKSVSWYQQVLGQGPQFIFQYYEKEERGRGNFPDRFSARQFPNYSSELNVNALLLGDSALYLCVSIWTGVYTDTQYFGPGTRLTVL.

A note on this clonotype: Germline and junction disagree at one end, which may indicate a read error. The chain carries TRBV11-3 and TRBJ1-1; D unresolved. This CDR3 region has 13 residues. Germline V gene sequence: CDR1 SGHNT, CDR2 YENEEA. As DNA, the CDR3 is TGTGCCAGCAGCTTAATCCCGAACACTGAAGCATTCTTT. This gives the protein CASSLIPNTEAFF.

The rearrangement links TRBV11-1 to TRBJ2-7; 11 bases are a match to TRBD2. Trimming removed 5 bases from V and 4 bases from J; junction bases left unmatched: 13. Germline V gives CDR1 SGHAT, CDR2 FQDESV (reference sequence). The CDR3 runs to 17 residues. Here the CDR3 reads CASSPPGLAEDRYEQYF. DNA for the CDR3: TGTGCCAGCAGCCCACCGGGACTAGCGGAGGACCGATACGAGCAGTACTTC.

A remark on this clonotype: Germline is not matched at one junction end, which may reflect a read error. The rearrangement uses TRBV11-2 and TRBJ2-7; 9 nucleotides match TRBD2. The CDR3 consists of 18 residues. Per germline, CDR1 SGHAT and CDR2 FQNNGV. This CDR3 is CAISVQGEASGIRYEQYF. The CDR3 DNA reads as TGTGCCATCAGCGTGCAGGGTGAGGCTAGCGGGATTAGGTACGAGCAGTACTTC.

V gene TRBV29-1 combines with J gene TRBJ2-3, with 8 nucleotides matching TRBD1. Germline lookup yields CDR1 SQVTM and CDR2 ANQGSEA. This CDR3 contains 11 residues. V shed 8 bases, J shed 14 bases, and the junction held 12 bases outside the gene matches. The CDR3, as DNA: TGCAGCATGGCGGACAGGGAGTGGGTGTATTTT. Its protein product is CSMADREWVYF.

This clonotype was seen more than once but under ten times. The rearrangement links TRBV10-3 to TRBJ1-6; 7 bases match TRBD1. The V and J ends lost 2 bases and 5 bases, in that order; junction bases with no gene match: 6. The germline V gene has CDR1 ENHRY and CDR2 SYGVKD. CDR3 length equals 16 residues. CDR3: CAISEQGGLDNSPLHF. The CDR3 DNA sequence: TGTGCCATCAGTGAGCAAGGGGGCCTTGATAATTCACCCCTCCACTTT.

This clonotype was seen a handful of times. A much larger clone lies a single base off, so this may be a read error. This chain links TRBV5-1 with TRBJ1-1; D unclear. The CDR3 runs 15 residues. CDR1 is SGHRS and CDR2 is YFSETQ in the germline V gene. Here the CDR3 reads CVSSPYSDLGTEAFF. CDR3 nucleotide sequence: TGCGTCAGCAGCCCCTACTCGGACTTGGGCACTGAAGCTTTCTTT.

In DNA, the CDR3 is TGTGCCAGCTCGTTAGCAGGTGGCCTCAATCAGCCCCAGCATTTT. This codes for CASSLAGGLNQPQHF. The gene calls are TRBV28 and TRBJ1-5; no firm D call. V dropped 8 bases and J dropped 3 bases, with 17 bases sitting between them. Germline V lookup: CDR1 MDHEN, CDR2 SYDVKM. The CDR3 runs 15 residues.

Comment on this clonotype: As the CDR3 is not closed by the conserved phenylalanine or tryptophan, this likely results from a read error. The chain recombines TRBV28 with TRBJ2-3, with D hard to call. This CDR3 contains 12 residues. Germline-derived CDR1 and CDR2 are MDHEN and SYDVKM. CDR3 residues: CTSSTITDTQYY. CDR3 DNA sequence: TGTACCAGCAGTACGATAACAGATACGCAGTATTAT.

Ten or more counts support this clonotype. The CDR3 nucleotides read TGTGCCAGCAGTGACCGAGATTATAGCGGGTCCTACACAGATACGCAGTATTTT. This codes for CASSDRDYSGSYTDTQYF. The chain combines TRBV6-5 with TRBJ2-3, with 7 bases matching TRBD2. The CDR3 spans 18 residues. Germline V CDR1 and CDR2: MNHEY, SVGAGI. With 5 bases clipped from V and 2 bases from J, the junction kept 16 bases outside the gene matches.

The chain links TRBV6-5 to TRBJ2-3; perhaps D is TRBD1 or TRBD2 (6 bases each). The CDR3 extends over 17 amino acids. The V gene lost 4 bases and the J gene lost 1 base, with 18 bases spanning the gap. From germline, CDR1 is MNHEY and CDR2 SVGAGI. The CDR3 DNA follows: TGTGCCAGCAGTTGCCTGCCGGGGGCAATGGGCACAGATACGCAGTATTTT. Its translation: CASSCLPGAMGTDTQYF.

This clonotype has ten or more counts. The chain uses TRBV7-8 and TRBJ1-1, with 9 bases lining up with TRBD1. The CDR3 runs 15 residues. V lost 1 base, J lost 5 bases, and 5 bases stayed unmatched. Germline assignment: CDR1 SGHVS and CDR2 FQNEAQ. For the CDR3, the DNA is TGTGCCAGCAGCTTAGGTGGGACAGGGAGAACTGAAGCTTTCTTT. Protein sequence: CASSLGGTGRTEAFF.

This clonotype was seen more than once but under ten times. At one end, the junction sequence differs from germline, possibly due to a read error. The gene calls are TRBV15 and TRBJ2-7; TRBD2 aligns across 8 bases. The CDR3 is made up of 14 amino acids. Germline lookup yields CDR1 LNHNV and CDR2 YYDKDF (reference sequence). For the CDR3, the DNA is TGTGCTACCAGCAGTGTAGCGGGACGATACGAGCAGTACTTC. The encoded protein is CATSSVAGRYEQYF.

This chain connects TRBV24-1 to TRBJ2-6, with no clear D. Germline values: CDR1 KGHDR, CDR2 SFDVKD. The CDR3 extends over 17 amino acids. V was clipped by 2 bases and J by 2 bases, with 12 bases between them. In DNA, the CDR3 is TGTGCCACCAGTGATTCCCCTGGTCTCGCTGGGGCCAACGTCCTGACTTTC. This translates into CATSDSPGLAGANVLTF.

This clonotype was picked up a small number of times. The genes are TRBV5-6 and TRBJ1-3; D gene ambiguous. Germline V lookup: CDR1 SGHDT, CDR2 YYEEEE. The CDR3 spans 16 residues. The V end lost 2 bases, the J end lost 4 bases, and 16 bases lay between the germline ends. CDR3: CASSFTRAIQGNTIYF. The CDR3 bases are TGTGCCAGCAGCTTCACAAGGGCGATTCAGGGAAACACCATATATTTT. The full variable domain, rest sourced from reference TRBV5-6 and TRBJ1-3, is DAGVTQSPTHLIKTRGQQVTLRCSPKSGHDTVSWYQQALGQGPQFIFQYYEEEERQRGNFPDRFSGHQFPNYSSELNVNALLLGDSALYLCASSFTRAIQGNTIYFGEGSWLTVV.

As for this clonotype: The germline gene is not matched at one end of the junction; a read error may be the cause. V usage is TRBV29-1 and J usage is TRBJ1-1, with a tentative D call TRBD1 (5 bases). Germline-derived CDR1 and CDR2 are SQVTM and ANQGSEA. The CDR3 loop spans 13 amino acids. CDR3 region: CGVVQTRGTEAFF. The CDR3 DNA reads TGCGGCGTTGTTCAGACGAGAGGGACTGAGGCTTTCTTT.

The chain links TRBV9 to TRBJ1-3; D may be TRBD1 (6 bases). The germline V gene has CDR1 SGDLS and CDR2 YYNGEE. Trimming removed 4 bases at V and 4 bases at J, with 15 bases between. This CDR3 spans 15 amino acids. The CDR3 nucleotides are TGTGCCAGCAGCTCCCCCGGGGGCCGCGGAAACACCATATATTTT. It encodes CASSSPGGRGNTIYF.

This clonotype was picked up a small number of times. A much larger clonotype is one base distant, so this may be a read error. The J gene is TRBJ2-7, the V gene TRBV4-2, with D unclear. Germline V CDR1 and CDR2: LGHNA, YNFKEQ. The CDR3 is 14 amino acids. The CDR3 reads CASSQDEESYEQCF. CDR3 bases: TGTGCCAGCAGCCAAGATGAAGAGTCCTACGAGCAGTGCTTC.

Only one count was recorded for this clonotype. With a much larger clone just one base away, this may be a read error. This chain links TRBV6-5 with TRBJ2-1, with 8 nucleotides matching TRBD1. Trimming at V came to 7 bases and at J to 3 bases, leaving 14 bases not matched to a gene. This CDR3 is built from 17 residues. In germline, CDR1 is MNHEY, CDR2 SVGAGI. The CDR3: CASNYPGGTGGYNEQFF. CDR3 in DNA: TGTGCCAGCAACTACCCAGGCGGGACAGGAGGCTACAATGAGCAGTTCTTC.

As to this clonotype: One end of the junction varies from germline; a read error may be responsible. This rearrangement joins TRBV28 to TRBJ1-6, with 7 bases lining up with TRBD1. The germline V gene has CDR1 MDHEN and CDR2 SYDVKM. CDR3 length: 14 amino acids. The CDR3 sequence is CASSHGQENSPLQF. DNA for the CDR3: TGCGCCAGCAGTCATGGACAGGAGAATTCACCCCTCCAATTT. The entire variable domain, with the rest obtained from reference TRBV28 and TRBJ1-6, is as follows: DVKVTQSSRYLVKRTGEKVFLECVQDMDHENMFWYRQDPGLGLRLIYFSYDVKMKEKGDIPEGYSVSREKKERFSLILESASTNQTSMYLCASSHGQENSPLQFGNGTRLTVT.

The chain joins TRBV29-1 to TRBJ1-1; TRBD1 agrees at 8 bases. CDR3 length equals 14 residues. Per the germline V gene, CDR1 is SQVTM and CDR2 is ANQGSEA. Trimming took 7 bases from V and 1 from J; bases not matched to a gene: 8. CDR3 DNA sequence: TGCAGCGCTGGCCACAGGGGGAGGAACACTGAAGCTTTCTTT. Its protein product is CSAGHRGRNTEAFF.

The chain couples TRBV5-1 to TRBJ2-7; 7 nucleotides match TRBD1. V was clipped by 4 bases and J by 5 bases; unmatched bases: 12. From germline, CDR1 is SGHRS and CDR2 YFSETQ. CDR3 length equals 15 residues. The CDR3 spells CASSPGTAQTHEQYF. CDR3 sequence (DNA): TGCGCCAGCAGCCCAGGGACAGCCCAAACCCACGAGCAGTACTTC.

On this clonotype itself: At one boundary the junction diverges from the germline segment, which might be a read error. The rearrangement uses TRBV11-2 and TRBJ2-7, with D possibly matching TRBD1 (6 bases). The CDR3 covers 13 residues. Looked up from germline, CDR1 is SGHAT and CDR2 is FQNNGV. CDR3 loop: CDSSSGQSYEQYF. The CDR3 DNA reads TGTGACAGCAGCTCCGGACAGTCATACGAGCAGTACTTC.

This clonotype has ten or more counts. The chain has TRBV29-1 and TRBJ2-2; D possibly corresponds to TRBD2 (6 bases). CDR1 is SQVTM and CDR2 is ANQGSEA in the germline V gene. This CDR3 has 12 amino acids. Trimming took 1 base from V and 13 from J, leaving 13 bases between them. The CDR3 is CSVEGDVGGLFF. In DNA form, the CDR3 reads TGCAGCGTTGAAGGGGATGTGGGAGGGCTGTTTTTT.

The chain employs TRBV11-1 and TRBJ2-1; no reliable D call. This CDR3 is built from 15 residues. CDR1 is SGHAT, CDR2 FQDESV, per germline (reference sequence). V lost 5 bases and J 7 bases, leaving 18 bases between the germline ends. This CDR3 reads CASSQTENSHNEQFF. CDR3 DNA: TGTGCCAGCAGCCAGACTGAGAACTCCCATAATGAGCAGTTCTTC.

As for this clonotype: Mismatch with germline at one junction end may stem from a read error. The rearrangement uses TRBV10-3 and TRBJ2-3; D possibly corresponds to TRBD2 (6 bases). In germline, CDR1 is ENHRY, CDR2 SYGVKD. There are 14 residues in the CDR3. Here the CDR3 reads CAIMTSTSIDTQYF. The CDR3 nucleotides read TGTGCCATTATGACTAGTACTAGCATAGATACGCAGTATTTT.

This clonotype was detected ten times or more. The V and J genes are TRBV12-3 or TRBV12-4 and TRBJ1-4; D may be TRBD1 (5 bases). The CDR3 spans 15 residues. Trimming stripped 5 bases from V and 8 bases from J, with 18 bases between. The CDR3 spells CASSGTGQRGEKLFF. The DNA of the CDR3 is TGTGCCAGCAGTGGGACCGGCCAGCGGGGCGAAAAACTGTTTTTT.